Presented here are 26 T cell receptor beta chains from one specimen sequenced in a study of early stage breast cancer tumors. Some clones are missing from TCRdb's copy, which holds only in-frame ones; the method was immunoSEQ multiplex PCR. The table shows about 30,000 clones, with around 70% occurring only once. Sequencing was done on a sample of blood. The origin of the receptors is a person aged 45 to 59 with breast cancer.

The chain uses TRBV9 and TRBJ2-1; no definite D call. The CDR3 has 15 amino acids. Trimming shortened V by 3 bases and J by 2 bases, and 12 bases separated the two germline ends. In germline, CDR1 is SGDLS, CDR2 YYNGEE. In DNA form, the CDR3 reads TGTGCCAGCAGCGCGCGACTTGCAACCTACAATGAGCAGTTCTTC. Its protein product is CASSARLATYNEQFF.

The genes are TRBV11-2 and TRBJ2-3, with unresolved D. This CDR3 comprises 12 residues. Germline V gene lookup returns CDR1 SGHAT and CDR2 FQNNGV. V was shortened by 2 bases and J by 0 bases, with 0 bases between the two germline ends. This chain's CDR3 is CASSLSTDTQYF. DNA of the CDR3: TGTGCCAGCAGCTTAAGCACAGATACGCAGTATTTT.

This clone was detected only a few times. V gene TRBV19 combines with J gene TRBJ1-5; a possible D gene is TRBD1 (6 bases). Germline lookup yields CDR1 LNHDA and CDR2 SQIVND (reference sequence). The ends were cut back, 3 bases at V and 5 bases at J, with 17 bases in the middle. This CDR3 contains 16 residues. As DNA, the CDR3 is TGTGCCAGTAGTATCCTTAGGTCGGCAGGGGATCAGCCCCAGCATTTT. This translates into CASSILRSAGDQPQHF.

V gene TRBV7-9 combines with J gene TRBJ1-4, with unresolved D. The CDR3 runs to 16 residues. V gave up 5 bases and J gave up 0 bases, with 13 bases separating them. CDR1 is SEHNR, CDR2 FQNEAQ, per germline (reference sequence). This CDR3 reads CASSRFVGATNEKLFF. The CDR3 nucleotides are TGTGCCAGCAGCCGGTTCGTGGGCGCAACTAATGAAAAACTGTTTTTT.

This clone was counted only a few times. V and J are TRBV5-8 and TRBJ2-7; tentatively, D is TRBD1 (6 bases). The CDR3 runs to 14 residues. Germline assignment: CDR1 SGHTS and CDR2 YDEGEE. Trimming cost V 0 bases and J 4 bases, with 11 bases left between them. Here the CDR3 DNA reads TGTGCCAGCAGCTTGGGGCAGGGGTTATACGAGCAGTACTTC. It specifies CASSLGQGLYEQYF. The variable domain in full, with the rest retrieved from reference TRBV5-8 and TRBJ2-7, is EAGVTQSPTHLIKTRGQQATLRCSPISGHTSVYWYQQALGLGLQFLLWYDEGEERNRGNFPPRFSGRQFPNYSSELNVNALELEDSALYLCASSLGQGLYEQYFGPGTRLTVT.

V and J are TRBV2 and TRBJ2-7; D gene uncertain. V lost 3 bases, J lost 0 bases, and 9 bases lay in between. The CDR3 totals 14 residues. Germline CDR1 reads SNHLY; CDR2 reads FYNNEI. CDR3: CASSEGRVSYEQYF. The CDR3 DNA reads as TGTGCCAGCAGTGAGGGCCGGGTCTCCTACGAGCAGTACTTC.

The V gene is TRBV5-1, the J gene TRBJ1-2; no firm D call. CDR1 and CDR2 (germline): SGHRS, YFSETQ. The CDR3 is made up of 13 amino acids. The ends were cut back, 1 base at V and 1 base at J, with 5 bases in the middle. CDR3 nucleotides: TGCGCCAGCAGCTTGACAGTTAACTATGGCTACACCTTC. This encodes CASSLTVNYGYTF.

V gene TRBV29-1 combines with J gene TRBJ2-3; 16 bases match TRBD2. J was trimmed by 9 bases and V by 4 bases; bases with no gene match: 10. The CDR3 has 16 residues. Germline V gene sequence: CDR1 SQVTM, CDR2 ANQGSEA. The CDR3 bases are TGCAGCGTTGGGTCCGGGACTAGCGGGAGGGTCTGGACGCAGTATTTT. This codes for CSVGSGTSGRVWTQYF.

The DNA for the CDR3 is TGCAGCGTTGAGGACCTACGTGGCTACACCTTC. Translated, it gives CSVEDLRGYTF. The chain combines TRBV29-1 with TRBJ1-2; the D is unclear. The germline gives CDR1 SQVTM, CDR2 ANQGSEA. The CDR3 is 11 residues long. V was pared by 3 bases and J by 7 bases, with 9 bases between.

This chain joins TRBV13 and TRBJ2-7; TRBD2 aligns across 8 bases. The CDR3 has 15 residues. CDR1 is PRHDT and CDR2 is FYEKMQ in the germline V gene (reference sequence). J was trimmed by 2 bases and V by 4 bases; bases with no gene match: 7. CDR3 protein: CASSSQRENPYEQYF. In DNA form, the CDR3 reads TGTGCCAGCAGCTCCCAGCGGGAGAACCCCTACGAGCAGTACTTC.

The genes are TRBV23-1 and TRBJ1-1, with 12 bases that match TRBD1. TRBV23-1 falls under the ORF class, with uncertain function. CDR3 length equals 18 residues. V lost 7 bases and J lost 0; bases outside the gene matches: 12. This CDR3 reads CASTPFRDRGLMNTEAFF. CDR3 DNA: TGCGCCAGCACCCCATTCCGGGACAGGGGGCTCATGAACACTGAAGCTTTCTTT.

This clone was seen only a few times. The V gene is TRBV9, the J gene TRBJ1-1; D perhaps matches TRBD1 (5 bases). This CDR3 has 15 residues. Trimming removed 1 base at V and 0 bases at J, with 10 bases between. Per germline, CDR1 SGDLS and CDR2 YYNGEE. CDR3 loop: CASSVTGTMNTEAFF. The CDR3 region has the DNA TGTGCCAGCAGCGTAACGGGGACGATGAACACTGAAGCTTTCTTT.

V usage is TRBV11-2 and J usage is TRBJ1-2; 7 bases map to TRBD1. Germline loops: CDR1 SGHAT, CDR2 FQNNGV. With V trimmed by 5 bases and J by 11 bases, 8 bases remained unmatched. This CDR3 has 12 residues. The CDR3 sequence: CASSLGTVEYTF. The DNA for the CDR3 is TGTGCCAGCAGCCTTGGGACAGTGGAATACACCTTC.

V and J are TRBV5-1 and TRBJ1-1; 10 bases are a match to TRBD1. The CDR3 is made up of 16 amino acids. Germline CDR1 SGHRS, CDR2 YFSETQ. With V trimmed by 4 bases and J by 1 base, 7 bases remained unmatched. Written as DNA, the CDR3 is TGCGCCAGCAGCCCGGGACAGGGGAAGAGGAACACTGAAGCTTTCTTT. Amino acid sequence: CASSPGQGKRNTEAFF.

The chain is built from TRBV2 and TRBJ2-1; 11 positions agree with TRBD2. Germline V gives CDR1 SNHLY, CDR2 FYNNEI. The CDR3 consists of 16 residues. V lost 0 bases and J lost 5; bases outside the gene matches: 3. CDR3 loop: CASSEARGLADNEQFF. The DNA for the CDR3 is TGTGCCAGCAGTGAAGCGCGGGGACTAGCGGACAATGAGCAGTTCTTC. The full variable domain, in which reference TRBV2 and TRBJ2-1 provide the parts outside the CDR3, is EPEVTQTPSHQVTQMGQEVILRCVPISNHLYFYWYRQILGQKVEFLVSFYNNEISEKSEIFDDQFSVERPDGSNFTLKIRSTKLEDSAMYFCASSEARGLADNEQFFGPGTRLTVL.

The V gene is TRBV7-4, the J gene TRBJ2-5; D is ambiguous. The length of the CDR3 is 15 residues. With 5 bases removed from V and 4 bases from J, the gap between germline ends came to 17 bases. The V gene's germline CDR1 is SGHVT and CDR2 SQSDAQ. CDR3 sequence reads: CASSIKELWGETQYF. The DNA of the CDR3 is TGTGCCAGCAGCATAAAGGAACTCTGGGGAGAGACCCAGTACTTC.

V is TRBV14 and J is TRBJ2-1; D perhaps matches TRBD1 (6 bases). This CDR3 is built from 13 residues. Looked up from germline, CDR1 is SGHDN and CDR2 is FVKESK. Trimming left V 4 bases short and J 14 bases short, with 18 bases between. The CDR3 is CASSRWDTRKEFF. Here the CDR3 DNA reads TGTGCCAGCAGCCGATGGGACACAAGGAAAGAGTTCTTC.

V and J are TRBV19 and TRBJ2-7; 7 bases line up with TRBD2. Germline values: CDR1 LNHDA, CDR2 SQIVND (reference sequence). This CDR3 spans 12 amino acids. V shed 4 bases, J shed 6 bases, and the junction held 3 bases outside the gene matches. CDR3 nucleotide sequence: TGTGCCAGTAGTACGCAGCGGGGCGAGCAGTACTTC. Its translation is CASSTQRGEQYF.

The chain couples TRBV6-6 to TRBJ2-1; D remains ambiguous. Germline V gives CDR1 MNHNY, CDR2 SVGAGI (reference sequence). V was pared by 8 bases and J by 3 bases, with 14 bases between. This CDR3 is 14 amino acids long. CDR3 in amino acids: CASGKAYLYNEQFF. CDR3 nucleotides: TGTGCCAGCGGCAAAGCGTATCTCTACAATGAGCAGTTCTTC.

This clone has only a few counts. The rearrangement joins TRBV10-3 to TRBJ2-1, with 8 bases fitting TRBD1. CDR1 is ENHRY and CDR2 is SYGVKD in the germline V gene. The CDR3 has 14 residues. The trim removed 6 bases at V and 9 bases at J, leaving 10 bases unmatched. DNA for the CDR3: TGTGCCATCAGCGAAAGGACAGGGCGGGTTGAGCAGTTCTTC. Translating it yields CAISERTGRVEQFF.

The V gene is TRBV18, the J gene TRBJ1-2, with no clear D. Trimming stripped 3 bases from V and 6 bases from J, with 17 bases between. CDR1 and CDR2 (germline): KGHSH, LQKENI. The CDR3 runs 15 residues. The CDR3 region is CASSPPTGSGHGYTF. Here the CDR3 DNA reads TGTGCCAGCTCACCTCCGACGGGTTCCGGGCATGGCTACACCTTC.

The chain carries TRBV28 and TRBJ1-3; D perhaps matches TRBD1 (5 bases). The CDR3 has 14 residues. In germline, CDR1 is MDHEN, CDR2 SYDVKM. V was pared by 4 bases and J by 2 bases, with 9 bases between. The CDR3 reads CASSWGGTGNTIYF. The CDR3 nucleotides read TGTGCCAGCAGTTGGGGGGGGACTGGAAACACCATATATTTT.

The J gene is TRBJ2-3, the V gene TRBV27; 7 nucleotides agree with TRBD2. CDR1 MNHEY and CDR2 SMNVEV come from the germline V gene (reference sequence). V dropped 5 bases and J dropped 4; count of bases not matched to a gene: 9. This CDR3 region has 15 residues. The chain's CDR3 is CASSREGGPPDTQYF. The CDR3 DNA follows: TGTGCCAGCAGTCGAGAGGGAGGGCCGCCAGATACGCAGTATTTT.

This chain joins TRBV2 and TRBJ1-4; 9 nucleotides align to TRBD1. Germline V lookup: CDR1 SNHLY, CDR2 FYNNEI. The CDR3 has 18 amino acids. Trimming took 8 bases from V and 4 from J; bases not matched to a gene: 17. CDR3 sequence reads: CASSSGTGSYGFNEKLFF. As DNA, the CDR3 is TGTGCCAGCTCTTCCGGGACAGGGTCCTACGGCTTTAATGAAAAACTGTTTTTT.

The rearrangement links TRBV18 to TRBJ1-3; D uncertain. V lost 1 base and J 0 bases, leaving 7 bases between the germline ends. Germline assignment: CDR1 KGHSH and CDR2 LQKENI. The CDR3 spans 15 residues. The CDR3 is CASSPQGISGNTIYF. CDR3 DNA: TGTGCCAGCTCACCACAGGGCATCTCTGGAAACACCATATATTTT. The whole variable domain, filled in from reference TRBV18 and TRBJ1-3, reads NAGVMQNPRHLVRRRGQEARLRCSPMKGHSHVYWYRQLPEEGLKFMVYLQKENIIDESGMPKERFSAEFPKEGPSILRIQQVVRGDSAAYFCASSPQGISGNTIYFGEGSWLTVV.

The chain links TRBV6-1 to TRBJ1-4; D may be TRBD1 (6 bases). There are 18 residues in the CDR3. The germline V gene has CDR1 MNHNS and CDR2 SASEGT. Trimming cost V 2 bases and J 7 bases, with 23 bases left between them. The CDR3 DNA reads TGTGCCAGCAGTGAATTCGGGTCATGGGGGGCCTTCGGTGAAAAACTGTTTTTT. This gives the protein CASSEFGSWGAFGEKLFF.